The 12 T cell receptor beta chains in this list originate from one sample, sequenced in a study of technical replicates of blood from a few donors. Clones were read by immunoSEQ multiplex PCR, and TCRdb kept only the in-frame ones, dropping some. The top ten hold roughly 0.25% of the sample, which has about 66,000 clones, under 98% seen once. The sample was T cells isolated from PBMCs. The receptors originated from a human donor in good health.

The CDR3 protein is CASSPRDRGHEQYF. CDR3 coding DNA: TGTGCCAGCTCACCCCGGGACAGGGGTCACGAGCAGTACTTC. The V and J genes are TRBV18 and TRBJ2-7; TRBD1 matches 10 bases. CDR1 is KGHSH, CDR2 LQKENI, per germline. Trimming cost V 3 bases and J 5 bases; bases outside gene matches: 4. The CDR3 is 14 amino acids.

The rearrangement joins TRBV6-6 to TRBJ2-1; D not resolved. The germline CDR1 and CDR2 sequences are MNHNY and SVGAGI (reference sequence). The ends were cut back, 1 base at V and 8 bases at J, with 18 bases in the middle. The CDR3 is made up of 16 amino acids. CDR3 nucleotide sequence: TGTGCCAGCAGTTACTACAGTGCTGTTGGTTTGCATGAGCAGTTCTTC. Translated, it gives CASSYYSAVGLHEQFF.

The chain couples TRBV25-1 to TRBJ1-3; TRBD1 matches 8 bases. V lost 3 bases to trimming and J lost 0 bases; unmatched junction nucleotides: 10. The germline CDR1 and CDR2 sequences are MGHDK and SYGVNS. The CDR3 covers 18 residues. The CDR3: CASSDPRQGTSSGNTIYF. Here the CDR3 DNA reads TGTGCCAGCAGTGACCCTCGACAGGGGACTTCCTCTGGAAACACCATATATTTT. Complete variable domain (other parts from reference TRBV25-1 and TRBJ1-3): EADIYQTPRYLVIGTGKKITLECSQTMGHDKMYWYQQDPGMELHLIHYSYGVNSTEKGDLSSESTVSRIRTEHFPLTLESARPSHTSQYLCASSDPRQGTSSGNTIYFGEGSWLTVV.

As to this clone: A read error may produce the germline difference seen at one junction end. The chain couples TRBV4-3 to TRBJ2-1; 13 bases line up with TRBD2. The CDR3 has 15 residues. Germline-derived CDR1 and CDR2 are LGHNA and YSLEER. This CDR3 is CASSQAGLAGARRLF. The CDR3 region has the DNA TGCGCCAGCAGCCAGGCCGGACTAGCGGGAGCGCGGAGGCTCTTC.

This clone has just a few counts. V usage is TRBV4-2 and J usage is TRBJ2-2; D is ambiguous. The CDR3 contains 15 residues. Germline lookup yields CDR1 LGHNA and CDR2 YNFKEQ. The germline V and J ends were trimmed by 2 bases and 0 bases, with 7 bases remaining between them. CDR3 residues: CASSQRLTNTGELFF. CDR3 DNA sequence: TGTGCCAGCAGCCAACGGTTAACGAACACCGGGGAGCTGTTTTTT.

V is TRBV9 and J is TRBJ2-3, with 10 bases fitting TRBD1. The ends lost 3 bases at V and 3 bases at J; junction bases unmatched: 4. Germline V gene lookup returns CDR1 SGDLS and CDR2 YYNGEE. The CDR3 length is 15 residues. CDR3 DNA sequence: TGTGCCAGCAGCGGACGGGACAGGGGAACAGATACGCAGTATTTT. The encoded protein is CASSGRDRGTDTQYF. Full variable domain (missing parts from reference TRBV9 and TRBJ2-3): DSGVTQTPKHLITATGQRVTLRCSPRSGDLSVYWYQQSLDQGLQFLIQYYNGEERAKGNILERFSAQQFPDLHSELNLSSLELGDSALYFCASSGRDRGTDTQYFGPGTRLTVL.

V usage is TRBV11-2 and J usage is TRBJ2-7, with D unclear. Germline V gene sequence: CDR1 SGHAT, CDR2 FQNNGV. V lost 5 bases and J 7 bases, leaving 9 bases between the germline ends. The CDR3 spans 11 residues. The CDR3: CASSAQDEQYF. The CDR3, as DNA: TGTGCCAGCAGCGCCCAGGATGAGCAGTACTTC.

This chain connects TRBV28 to TRBJ2-5; TRBD1 matches 8 bases. The CDR3 covers 17 residues. Germline V gene data show CDR1 as MDHEN and CDR2 as SYDVKM. Trimming took 11 bases from V and 4 from J; bases not matched to a gene: 21. The DNA of the CDR3 is TGTGCCGCTCAAGGAATTTGGTCCGAGACAGGGGTAGAGACCCAGTACTTC. This encodes CAAQGIWSETGVETQYF. Based on the CDR3 plus reference TRBV28 and TRBJ2-5, the full variable domain is DVKVTQSSRYLVKRTGEKVFLECVQDMDHENMFWYRQDPGLGLRLIYFSYDVKMKEKGDIPEGYSVSREKKERFSLILESASTNQTSMYLCAAQGIWSETGVETQYFGPGTRLLVL.

CDR3 coding DNA: TGTGCCAGTAGTATAGTAACGCGGGAGGGCCTAACCGGGGAGCTGTTTTTT. It specifies CASSIVTREGLTGELFF. The chain uses TRBV19 and TRBJ2-2, with 9 bases identical to TRBD2. CDR3 length: 17 amino acids. In germline, CDR1 is LNHDA, CDR2 SQIVND (reference sequence). V was clipped by 1 base and J by 5 bases; unmatched bases: 8. Full variable domain (remainder filled in from reference TRBV19 and TRBJ2-2): DGGITQSPKYLFRKEGQNVTLSCEQNLNHDAMYWYRQDPGQGLRLIYYSQIVNDFQKGDIAEGYSVSREKKESFPLTVTSAQKNPTAFYLCASSIVTREGLTGELFFGEGSRLTVL.

The rearrangement links TRBV5-5 to TRBJ2-7; 8 bases fit TRBD1. Germline CDR1 and CDR2: SGHKS and YYEKEE (reference sequence). The length of the CDR3 is 15 residues. The junction had 8 bases not matched to a gene; V was cut back by 3 bases and J by 3 bases. CDR3: CASSSPTGVVYEQYF. The DNA of the CDR3 is TGTGCCAGCAGCTCTCCGACAGGGGTTGTCTACGAGCAGTACTTC.

The rearrangement joins TRBV18 to TRBJ2-1, with a tentative D call TRBD1 (5 bases). The CDR3 consists of 15 residues. Deletions cut 5 bases from V and 0 bases from J, with 11 bases between. Germline V gene sequence: CDR1 KGHSH, CDR2 LQKENI. CDR3 DNA: TGTGCCAGCTCATTCCAGGGTAGCTCCTACAATGAGCAGTTCTTC. Its translation: CASSFQGSSYNEQFF. The full variable domain, its missing parts supplied by reference TRBV18 and TRBJ2-1, is NAGVMQNPRHLVRRRGQEARLRCSPMKGHSHVYWYRQLPEEGLKFMVYLQKENIIDESGMPKERFSAEFPKEGPSILRIQQVVRGDSAAYFCASSFQGSSYNEQFFGPGTRLTVL.

This CDR3 reads CASSEEVDNPYEQYF. The DNA of the CDR3 is TGTGCCAGCAGTGAAGAGGTCGACAACCCCTACGAGCAGTACTTC. The J gene is TRBJ2-7, the V gene TRBV2; D remains ambiguous. Germline-derived CDR1 and CDR2 are SNHLY and FYNNEI. The CDR3 is 15 residues long. V was pared by 1 base and J by 2 bases, with 12 bases between.